The 22 T cell receptor beta chains listed next were all sequenced from one sample in a study of OX40 agonist ivuxolimab in advanced cancers. Clones were sequenced by immunoSEQ multiplex PCR, and TCRdb holds only the in-frame ones, with some missing. The sample contains approximately 74,000 clones, approximately 92% of which appear only once. The specimen was CD4+ or CD8+ T cells sorted from blood, collected in a trial of the OX40 agonist ivuxolimab. The source of these receptors is an adult with an advanced solid tumor such as melanoma, head and neck, liver or kidney cancer.

The J gene is TRBJ1-2, the V gene TRBV5-4, with 8 bases that match TRBD1. V gave up 2 bases and J gave up 8 bases; unmatched junction bases: 8. This CDR3 has 14 residues. CDR1 is SGHNT and CDR2 is YYREEE in the germline V gene (reference sequence). This CDR3 reads CASSFPAQGGGYTF. The CDR3 nucleotides read TGTGCCAGCAGCTTCCCGGCACAGGGGGGAGGCTACACCTTC.

V is TRBV5-1 and J is TRBJ1-4; D is possibly TRBD1 (6 bases). CDR3 length equals 14 residues. In germline, CDR1 is SGHRS, CDR2 YFSETQ. With 0 bases removed from V and 7 bases from J, the gap between germline ends came to 10 bases. The CDR3 DNA follows: TGCGCCAGCAGCTTGGAGGGGGTTGCTGAAAAACTGTTTTTT. Residues: CASSLEGVAEKLFF.

J is TRBJ2-5 and V is TRBV10-3; 12 bases line up with TRBD2. In germline, CDR1 is ENHRY, CDR2 SYGVKD. CDR3 length equals 17 residues. The ends lost 0 bases at V and 4 bases at J; junction bases unmatched: 6. DNA of the CDR3: TGTGCCATCAGTGAGTCGGCTAGCGGGGGGGCCCGAGAGACCCAGTACTTC. Encoded protein: CAISESASGGARETQYF.

This clone was detected once. The chain carries TRBV7-2 and TRBJ2-3; D gene ambiguous. The CDR3 consists of 12 residues. The germline V gene encodes CDR1 SGHTA and CDR2 FQGNSA. Trimming shortened V by 3 bases and J by 1 base, and 2 bases separated the two germline ends. CDR3: CASSLGTDTQYF. CDR3 sequence (DNA): TGTGCCAGCAGCTTGGGCACAGATACGCAGTATTTT.

The V and J genes are TRBV7-9 and TRBJ2-7; D remains unclear. Germline V lookup: CDR1 SEHNR, CDR2 FQNEAQ (reference sequence). Trimming shortened V by 0 bases and J by 7 bases, and 10 bases separated the two germline ends. This CDR3 region has 13 residues. The CDR3 loop reads CASSLAETLEQYF. The CDR3 region has the DNA TGTGCCAGCAGCTTAGCGGAAACTCTTGAGCAGTACTTC.

This clone occurred once. V usage is TRBV6-6 and J usage is TRBJ1-2, with a tentative D call TRBD1 (6 bases). This CDR3 region has 13 residues. CDR1 MNHNY and CDR2 SVGAGI come from the germline V gene (reference sequence). Trimming shortened V by 6 bases and J by 2 bases, and 10 bases separated the two germline ends. CDR3 residues: CASSPTGNYGYTF. In DNA form, the CDR3 reads TGTGCCAGCAGCCCTACAGGGAACTATGGCTACACCTTC.

The chain combines TRBV7-2 with TRBJ1-1; D unresolved. V shed 1 base and J shed 5 bases, with 8 bases lying between them. Germline V CDR1 and CDR2: SGHTA, FQGNSA. The CDR3 has 13 residues. The CDR3 protein is CASSLGMRTEAFF. The DNA for the CDR3 is TGTGCCAGCAGCTTAGGTATGCGGACTGAAGCTTTCTTT.

J is TRBJ2-5 and V is TRBV7-2; 7 bases line up with TRBD2. The CDR3 consists of 15 residues. Germline CDR1 reads SGHTA; CDR2 reads FQGNSA. Trimming cost V 1 base and J 5 bases; bases outside gene matches: 7. The CDR3 DNA follows: TGTGCCAGCAGCTTAGAGCTAGCGGCGTGGGAGACCCAGTACTTC. Residues: CASSLELAAWETQYF.

This chain uses TRBV5-5 with TRBJ2-4; TRBD1 agrees at 10 bases. Germline V gene lookup returns CDR1 SGHKS and CDR2 YYEKEE (reference sequence). V shed 2 bases, J shed 1 base, and the junction held 3 bases outside the gene matches. This CDR3 is built from 16 residues. The DNA for the CDR3 is TGTGCCAGCAGCTTCGTGGACAGGGGGGCCAAAAACATTCAGTACTTC. As protein: CASSFVDRGAKNIQYF.

This clone was counted once. The CDR3 protein is CASSLLTDNSPLHF. The CDR3 DNA reads TGCGCCAGCAGCTTGTTGACAGATAATTCACCCCTCCACTTT. This chain links TRBV5-1 with TRBJ1-6; D is perhaps TRBD1 (5 bases). CDR1 is SGHRS, CDR2 YFSETQ, per germline. V gave up 1 base and J gave up 5 bases, with 7 bases separating them. The CDR3 contains 14 residues.

The chain links TRBV5-4 to TRBJ2-1; 12 nucleotides line up with TRBD2. V was clipped by 0 bases and J by 4 bases; unmatched bases: 2. The CDR3 consists of 16 residues. Germline V gene data show CDR1 as SGHNT and CDR2 as YYREEE (reference sequence). CDR3: CASSLGGTSGYNEQFF. The CDR3 region has the DNA TGTGCCAGCAGCTTGGGTGGGACTAGCGGGTACAATGAGCAGTTCTTC.

The chain recombines TRBV5-4 with TRBJ2-1; D is unclear. Germline CDR1 SGHNT, CDR2 YYREEE (reference sequence). This CDR3 is 12 amino acids long. Trimming took off 2 bases at V and 12 bases at J, with 12 bases between the two ends. The CDR3 DNA reads as TGTGCCAGCAGCTTAGAGACAAGAGGGCAGTTCTTC. Translated: CASSLETRGQFF.

The chain links TRBV4-2 to TRBJ1-4; 7 nucleotides line up with TRBD1. V was clipped by 3 bases and J by 8 bases; unmatched bases: 3. The CDR3 length is 13 residues. Germline V gene lookup returns CDR1 LGHNA and CDR2 YNFKEQ. The CDR3 DNA sequence: TGTGCCAGCAGCCAGAGGGGGCGAGAAAAACTGTTTTTT. It encodes CASSQRGREKLFF.

This chain uses TRBV28 with TRBJ2-6; 9 nucleotides line up with TRBD2. Germline values: CDR1 MDHEN, CDR2 SYDVKM. V lost 3 bases to trimming and J lost 0 bases; unmatched junction nucleotides: 6. The length of the CDR3 is 18 residues. CDR3 in DNA: TGTGCCAGCAGTTTTCTAAGCGGGGGGAACTCTGGGGCCAACGTCCTGACTTTC. Protein sequence: CASSFLSGGNSGANVLTF.

The chain joins TRBV9 to TRBJ2-1, with D perhaps TRBD2 (7 bases). The CDR3 spans 15 residues. In germline, CDR1 is SGDLS, CDR2 YYNGEE. V was clipped by 2 bases and J by 4 bases, with 13 bases between them. The CDR3 reads CASSVGGRKYNEQFF. The CDR3 DNA reads TGTGCCAGCAGCGTGGGGGGGCGAAAATACAATGAGCAGTTCTTC.

This clone appeared a few times. The rearrangement joins TRBV5-1 to TRBJ2-7; 7 nucleotides agree with TRBD2. This CDR3 region has 14 residues. V shed 4 bases, J shed 0 bases, and the junction held 4 bases outside the gene matches. Germline V CDR1 and CDR2: SGHRS, YFSETQ. The chain's CDR3 is CASSTGTNSYEQYF. The CDR3 bases are TGCGCCAGCAGCACCGGGACTAACTCCTACGAGCAGTACTTC.

Written as DNA, the CDR3 is TGTGCCAGCTCCCTTGGGGGGCAGGAATATCAGCCCCAGCATTTT. Translated: CASSLGGQEYQPQHF. V gene TRBV5-6 combines with J gene TRBJ1-5; D might be TRBD1 (6 bases). This CDR3 contains 15 residues. V was trimmed by 7 bases and J by 5 bases, leaving 19 bases between them. Germline-derived CDR1 and CDR2 are SGHDT and YYEEEE.

The chain joins TRBV18 to TRBJ2-5, with TRBD1 identical over 8 bases. The germline V gene has CDR1 KGHSH and CDR2 LQKENI. CDR3 length equals 13 residues. V lost 4 bases, J lost 5 bases, and 3 bases stayed unmatched. The CDR3 DNA sequence: TGTGCCAGCTCACGCGGACAGGGTGAGACCCAGTACTTC. It yields the protein CASSRGQGETQYF.

The V and J genes are TRBV6-6 and TRBJ1-6; 11 bases match TRBD1. Trimming removed 5 bases from V and 8 bases from J; junction bases left unmatched: 8. Germline values: CDR1 MNHNY, CDR2 SVGAGI (reference sequence). The CDR3 runs 16 residues. CDR3 nucleotide sequence: TGTGCCAGCAGTGGCGGGGACAGGGGGGCCCATTCACCCCTCCACTTT. Protein sequence: CASSGGDRGAHSPLHF.

The CDR3 DNA is TGTGCCAGCAGCTTGGAATACGGTCTAGACGGGGCTTTCTTT. It codes for CASSLEYGLDGAFF. This chain links TRBV5-5 with TRBJ1-1; D is uncertain. V was trimmed by 0 bases and J by 11 bases, leaving 17 bases between them. The CDR3 has 14 residues. The germline V gene encodes CDR1 SGHKS and CDR2 YYEKEE (reference sequence).

The chain links TRBV10-3 to TRBJ1-2; D not resolved. Trimming took off 4 bases at V and 4 bases at J, with 10 bases between the two ends. Germline CDR1 and CDR2: ENHRY and SYGVKD. This CDR3 has 13 amino acids. CDR3 sequence: CAISGGKGYGYTF. In nucleotides, the CDR3 is TGTGCCATCAGTGGTGGGAAGGGCTATGGCTACACCTTC.

The chain couples TRBV28 to TRBJ2-7; 10 nucleotides agree with TRBD2. Losses at the gene ends were 3 bases for V and 0 bases for J; bases not matched to a gene: 8. CDR1 is MDHEN and CDR2 is SYDVKM in the germline V gene. The CDR3 is made up of 17 amino acids. This CDR3 is CASSLASGGQSSYEQYF. The CDR3, as DNA: TGTGCCAGCAGTTTGGCTAGCGGGGGCCAGAGCTCCTACGAGCAGTACTTC.